This entry is about one TCR beta chain. Study processing details: The assay estimated nucleated cells by amplifying reference gene primers. Using immunoSEQ multiplex PCR, the repertoire was profiled, and TCRdb retains in-frame clones only, with some absent. The DNA was the basis for D and trimming; V, J and clone size are from that table. Of 85,000 to 90,000 clones listed, roughly 83% are singletons. The data were taken from a study of blood T cell repertoires in COVID-19. Study as a whole: T cells, B-cell-depleted T cells, or PBMCs provided the cDNA or gDNA that served as material.

V lost 5 bases and J 6 bases, leaving 5 bases between the germline ends. CDR3 length: 10 residues. The germline gives CDR1 DFQATT, CDR2 SNEGSKA (reference sequence). This TCR came from a human donor in a cohort sampled during active COVID-19. This rearrangement joins TRBV20-1 to TRBJ1-5; D is uncertain. Source material: peripheral blood. The CDR3 DNA reads TGCAGTGCTGGACTTCAGCCCCAGCATTTT. Its protein is CSAGLQPQHF.